The next 9 T cell receptor beta chains were all read from a single sample in a study of blood T cells in healthy people across ages. The second PCR ran about 6 to 11 cycles with a sample-barcoded 5' primer and J-beta primers. From the 5' RACE reads, TCRdb called clonotypes with MiXCR, one entry per CDR3 protein. The repertoire holds fewer than 2 million distinct CDR3 sequences, roughly two fifths seen once, with about 23% in the top ten. The specimen sequenced was blood. The receptors come from a human donor in good health.

The V gene is TRBV5-4, the J gene TRBJ2-5; D is tentatively TRBD1 or TRBD2 (5 bases each). The V gene lost 5 bases and the J gene lost 4 bases, with 18 bases spanning the gap. In germline, CDR1 is SGHNT, CDR2 YYREEE (reference sequence). This CDR3 is built from 15 residues. The CDR3 region is CASSTNYRDGETQYF. In DNA form, the CDR3 reads TGTGCCAGCAGTACAAACTACCGGGACGGAGAGACCCAGTACTTC.

The J gene is TRBJ2-1, the V gene TRBV10-3; 12 bases agree with TRBD2. With 3 bases clipped from V and 2 bases from J, the junction kept 2 bases outside the gene matches. Germline V gene data show CDR1 as ENHRY and CDR2 as SYGVKD. The CDR3 loop spans 16 amino acids. This CDR3 is CAISELAGGTYNEQFF. CDR3 DNA sequence: TGTGCCATCAGTGAACTAGCGGGGGGCACCTACAATGAGCAGTTCTTC.

The chain links TRBV28 to TRBJ2-7; D may be TRBD1 (6 bases). Trimming left V 5 bases short and J 0 bases short, with 14 bases between. The CDR3 spans 15 residues. The germline gives CDR1 MDHEN, CDR2 SYDVKM. This CDR3 is CASSGIWTVSYEQYF. The CDR3 DNA follows: TGTGCCAGCAGTGGGATATGGACAGTCTCCTACGAGCAGTACTTC.

V is TRBV10-2 and J is TRBJ1-1; possible D gene TRBD1, 5 bases. CDR3 length equals 13 residues. Germline loops: CDR1 WSHSY, CDR2 SAAADI. The V gene lost 2 bases and the J gene lost 5 bases, with 9 bases spanning the gap. CDR3 in DNA: TGCGCCAGCAGTGAGACCGGGGCGACTGAAGCTTTCTTT. It translates to CASSETGATEAFF.

The chain has TRBV12-3 or TRBV12-4 and TRBJ1-1, with a tentative D call TRBD1 (5 bases). There are 15 residues in the CDR3. The V gene lost 6 bases and the J gene lost 3 bases, with 17 bases spanning the gap. The DNA for the CDR3 is TGTGCCAGCAGCCTAGGCGGGGGGATCTACACTGAAGCTTTCTTT. It codes for CASSLGGGIYTEAFF.

This clonotype was recorded a few times. The chain combines TRBV7-2 with TRBJ2-1; perhaps TRBD1 as D (6 bases). V was clipped by 1 base and J by 5 bases, with 12 bases between them. This CDR3 comprises 15 residues. The V gene's germline CDR1 is SGHTA and CDR2 FQGNSA. CDR3 DNA sequence: TGTGCCAGCAGCTTAGTATCAGCAGGGGACAATGAGCAGTTCTTC. It specifies CASSLVSAGDNEQFF.

CDR3 loop: CASSYTTVRGYTF. The CDR3 DNA is TGTGCCAGCAGTTACACGACCGTTCGTGGCTACACCTTC. The V and J genes are TRBV6-2 or TRBV6-3 and TRBJ1-2; D unclear. Germline CDR1 reads MNHEY; CDR2 reads SVGEGT. The CDR3 runs to 13 residues. V lost 2 bases to trimming and J lost 7 bases, with 11 bases between them.

V gene TRBV29-1 combines with J gene TRBJ2-1; D is ambiguous. V lost 4 bases, J lost 4 bases, and 11 bases lay in between. The germline CDR1 and CDR2 sequences are SQVTM and ANQGSEA. This CDR3 is built from 13 residues. The DNA for the CDR3 is TGCAGCGTTGCGGAATGGCAGTACAATGAGCAGTTCTTC. It is translated as CSVAEWQYNEQFF.

This clonotype was seen only a few times. The chain uses TRBV5-5 and TRBJ1-4; D is ambiguous. V was cut by 1 base and J by 0 bases, with 13 bases left in between. Germline values: CDR1 SGHKS, CDR2 YYEKEE (reference sequence). The CDR3 has 17 residues. The CDR3 nucleotides are TGTGCCAGCAGCTTGTATGGGGTAGAAGCAACTAATGAAAAACTGTTTTTT. This codes for CASSLYGVEATNEKLFF.